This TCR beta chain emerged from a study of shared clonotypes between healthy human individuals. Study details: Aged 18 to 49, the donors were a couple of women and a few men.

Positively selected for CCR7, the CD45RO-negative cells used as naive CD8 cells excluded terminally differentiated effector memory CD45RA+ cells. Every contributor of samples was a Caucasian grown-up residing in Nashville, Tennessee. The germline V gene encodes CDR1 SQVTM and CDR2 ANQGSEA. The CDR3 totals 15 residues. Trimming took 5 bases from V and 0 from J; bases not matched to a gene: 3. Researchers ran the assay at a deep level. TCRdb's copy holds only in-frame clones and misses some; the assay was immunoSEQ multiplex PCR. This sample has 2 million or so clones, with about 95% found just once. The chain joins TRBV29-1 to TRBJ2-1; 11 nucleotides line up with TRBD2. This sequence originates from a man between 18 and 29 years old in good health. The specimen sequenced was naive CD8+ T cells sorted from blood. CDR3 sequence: CSVSGLAGSYNEQFF. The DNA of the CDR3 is TGCAGCGTTTCCGGACTAGCGGGCTCCTACAATGAGCAGTTCTTC.